Below are 28 T cell receptor beta chains sequenced from a single sample in a study of cytomegalovirus exposure and HLA in healthy donors. The PCR employed 60 Vbeta primers together with 13 Jbeta primers. Sequenced by immunoSEQ multiplex PCR; TCRdb stores in-frame clones only, minus some. The table records 130,000 or so clones, roughly 66% of them present only once. The sequenced sample consisted of PBMCs. These receptors originate from a man younger than 35 in good health and CMV-seronegative.

The rearrangement links TRBV6-1 to TRBJ1-1, with unresolved D. Trimming removed 2 bases from V and 5 bases from J, with 15 bases in between. The germline gives CDR1 MNHNS, CDR2 SASEGT. CDR3 length: 15 amino acids. This chain's CDR3 is CASSERILASTEAFF. CDR3 DNA sequence: TGTGCCAGCAGTGAAAGGATACTAGCGAGTACTGAAGCTTTCTTT.

This sequence joins TRBV6-1 and TRBJ1-1; no firm D call. Germline CDR1 reads MNHNS; CDR2 reads SASEGT. V lost 4 bases to trimming and J lost 8 bases, with 20 bases between them. The CDR3 has 15 residues. Written as DNA, the CDR3 is TGTGCCAGCAGTGCCACCTCCGGGCCGGCGGGCGAAGCTTTCTTT. Protein sequence: CASSATSGPAGEAFF.

The V call is TRBV5-4, the J call TRBJ2-7; perhaps TRBD2 as D (5 bases). V was cut by 3 bases and J by 6 bases, with 10 bases left in between. From germline, CDR1 is SGHNT and CDR2 YYREEE (reference sequence). This CDR3 has 12 amino acids. CDR3 sequence reads: CASSSPGSEQYF. In nucleotides, the CDR3 is TGTGCCAGCAGCTCACCGGGGTCCGAGCAGTACTTC.

CDR3 in amino acids: CASSHDDRGNNEQFF. The CDR3 DNA is TGCGCCAGCAGCCATGATGACAGGGGGAATAATGAGCAGTTCTTC. The chain employs TRBV4-1 and TRBJ2-1, with 9 nucleotides matching TRBD1. There are 15 residues in the CDR3. Looked up from germline, CDR1 is MGHRA and CDR2 is YSYEKL. After removal of 3 bases from V and 7 bases from J, the junction contained 7 bases not matched to a gene.

The chain has TRBV4-2 and TRBJ1-4; D unresolved. Per germline, CDR1 LGHNA and CDR2 YNFKEQ. The CDR3 length is 13 residues. Trimming removed 4 bases from V and 7 bases from J, with 10 bases in between. In DNA form, the CDR3 reads TGTGCCAGCAGCCGCGGGGTGGGTGAAAAACTGTTTTTT. Protein product: CASSRGVGEKLFF.

The chain is built from TRBV29-1 and TRBJ2-7; the match to TRBD1 covers 7 bases. Germline V gene lookup returns CDR1 SQVTM and CDR2 ANQGSEA. The CDR3 totals 20 residues. V dropped 1 base and J dropped 2; count of bases not matched to a gene: 23. CDR3: CSVEVHLTGTENSKPYEQYF. CDR3 bases: TGCAGCGTTGAAGTACACCTTACCGGGACAGAAAACAGTAAGCCCTACGAGCAGTACTTC.

The gene calls are TRBV27 and TRBJ2-7, with TRBD1 identical over 7 bases. The CDR3 totals 12 residues. The ends lost 8 bases at V and 3 bases at J; junction bases unmatched: 4. Germline V gene data show CDR1 as MNHEY and CDR2 as SMNVEV (reference sequence). The CDR3, as DNA: TGTGCCAGCGGAAGACAGGGCTACGAGCAGTACTTC. This gives the protein CASGRQGYEQYF.

The rearrangement uses TRBV15 and TRBJ2-5, with D unclear. The CDR3 contains 14 residues. Trimming cost V 3 bases and J 4 bases, with 12 bases left between them. From germline, CDR1 is LNHNV and CDR2 YYDKDF (reference sequence). The CDR3 is CATSRLVSGETQYF. The CDR3 nucleotides are TGTGCCACCAGCAGGTTGGTTTCGGGAGAGACCCAGTACTTC.

This chain joins TRBV6-1 and TRBJ1-3; the D is unclear. With 4 bases removed from V and 1 base from J, the gap between germline ends came to 14 bases. This CDR3 is 16 amino acids long. The germline gives CDR1 MNHNS, CDR2 SASEGT. The CDR3 DNA is TGTGCCAGCAGTGTGCGGTCGAGTCCGTCTGGAAACACCATATATTTT. Amino acid sequence: CASSVRSSPSGNTIYF.

This clone was seen a few times. The rearrangement joins TRBV6-1 to TRBJ2-5, with TRBD2 matching over 9 bases. Germline-derived CDR1 and CDR2 are MNHNS and SASEGT. V shed 2 bases, J shed 4 bases, and the junction held 11 bases outside the gene matches. The CDR3 has 17 amino acids. In nucleotides, the CDR3 is TGTGCCAGCAGTGAAATGATCGGCGGGGGGGTTGGAGAGACCCAGTACTTC. Translated: CASSEMIGGGVGETQYF.

V gene TRBV2 combines with J gene TRBJ2-1; D perhaps matches TRBD1 (5 bases). From germline, CDR1 is SNHLY and CDR2 FYNNEI. The CDR3 loop spans 13 amino acids. The V and J ends lost 7 bases and 10 bases respectively, with 17 bases between them. The chain's CDR3 is CASKGVIPWEQFF. The CDR3 DNA reads TGTGCCAGCAAAGGGGTTATCCCTTGGGAGCAGTTCTTC.

CDR3 loop: CASSPPRDRGYEQYF. The CDR3 DNA reads as TGCGCCAGCAGCCCCCCCCGGGACAGGGGCTACGAGCAGTACTTC. The V gene is TRBV5-1, the J gene TRBJ2-5; 10 nucleotides line up with TRBD1. The better agreement between TRBJ2-7 and the DNA end casts doubt on the J call. Germline assignment: CDR1 SGHRS and CDR2 YFSETQ. CDR3 length: 15 residues.

This clone was seen a single time. This chain connects TRBV2 to TRBJ1-5; D possibly corresponds to TRBD1 (6 bases). This CDR3 contains 15 residues. The V end lost 5 bases, the J end lost 4 bases, and 15 bases lay between the germline ends. Germline values: CDR1 SNHLY, CDR2 FYNNEI. The chain's CDR3 is CASSKLQGMNQPQHF. CDR3 nucleotides: TGTGCCAGCAGTAAACTTCAGGGGATGAATCAGCCCCAGCATTTT.

This rearrangement joins TRBV5-6 to TRBJ1-5, with D uncertain. The CDR3 has 14 residues. Trimming removed 4 bases from V and 4 bases from J, with 12 bases in between. CDR1 and CDR2 from the germline V gene are SGHDT and YYEEEE. In DNA, the CDR3 is TGTGCCAGCAGCGCGGGCCTTCTGAATCAGCCCCAGCATTTT. Its translation is CASSAGLLNQPQHF.

This clone has more than one count but fewer than ten. The J gene is TRBJ2-2, the V gene TRBV5-1, with TRBD2 matching over 12 bases. The germline CDR1 and CDR2 sequences are SGHRS and YFSETQ. The CDR3 contains 18 residues. Trimming at V came to 1 base and at J to 1 base, leaving 5 bases not matched to a gene. This chain's CDR3 is CASSLRASGRGNTGELFF. In DNA, the CDR3 is TGCGCCAGCAGCTTGAGGGCTAGCGGGAGGGGGAACACCGGGGAGCTGTTTTTT.

This clone was found a few times. This chain uses TRBV29-1 with TRBJ2-1; TRBD2 agrees at 16 bases. Germline CDR1 is SQVTM and CDR2 is ANQGSEA. Trimming took 7 bases from V and 6 from J; bases not matched to a gene: 15. The CDR3 covers 18 residues. CDR3 loop: CSGSEPGLAGGPGNEQFF. The CDR3 DNA reads as TGCAGCGGATCGGAACCGGGACTAGCGGGAGGGCCTGGCAATGAGCAGTTCTTC.

The V gene is TRBV7-9, the J gene TRBJ1-1; tentatively, D is TRBD1 (5 bases). The CDR3 extends over 13 amino acids. Per germline, CDR1 SEHNR and CDR2 FQNEAQ (reference sequence). With 3 bases removed from V and 1 base from J, the gap between germline ends came to 6 bases. CDR3 bases: TGTGCCAGCAGCTTGACAGAGAACACTGAAGCTTTCTTT. This codes for CASSLTENTEAFF. The full variable domain, in which reference TRBV7-9 and TRBJ1-1 provide the parts outside the CDR3, is DTGVSQNPRHKITKRGQNVTFRCDPISEHNRLYWYRQTLGQGPEFLTYFQNEAQLEKSRLLSDRFSAERPKGSFSTLEIQRTEQGDSAMYLCASSLTENTEAFFGQGTRLTVV.

The J gene is TRBJ1-4, the V gene TRBV30, with 11 positions matching TRBD1. The V and J ends lost 8 bases and 5 bases, in that order; junction bases with no gene match: 16. CDR3 length: 17 amino acids. Germline V lookup: CDR1 GTSNPN, CDR2 SVGIG (reference sequence). The CDR3 DNA reads TGTGCCGGGACAGGGGGGACGGTTGGGCGACCCAATGAAAAACTGTTTTTT. Translation: CAGTGGTVGRPNEKLFF.

The chain employs TRBV6-1 and TRBJ2-2, with TRBD1 matching 8 bases. The CDR3 extends over 15 amino acids. The germline gives CDR1 MNHNS, CDR2 SASEGT. Trimming took 7 bases from V and 2 from J; bases not matched to a gene: 6. This chain's CDR3 is CASTDRGLNTGELFF. The DNA for the CDR3 is TGTGCCAGCACCGACAGGGGTTTAAACACCGGGGAGCTGTTTTTT.

Worth noting for this clone: One end of the junction varies from germline; a read error may be responsible. The V and J genes are TRBV19 and TRBJ1-2, with 7 bases fitting TRBD1. Germline V gives CDR1 LNHDA, CDR2 SQIVND (reference sequence). This CDR3 is 16 amino acids long. DNA of the CDR3: TGTGCCAGTAGTATTGGACAGGATAGGCCTAACTATGGCTACCCCTTC. It is translated as CASSIGQDRPNYGYPF.

This clone was counted a single time. This sequence joins TRBV5-1 and TRBJ2-7; TRBD1 matches at 8 bases. Germline trimming cut 5 bases from V and 4 bases from J; bases unmatched to any gene: 8. CDR1 and CDR2 (germline): SGHRS, YFSETQ. This CDR3 has 14 amino acids. CDR3 DNA: TGCGCCAGCAGTACCCAGGGGGCGAATTACGAGCAGTACTTC. It is translated as CASSTQGANYEQYF.

The chain couples TRBV30 to TRBJ1-3, with no clear D. V was cut by 1 base and J by 4 bases, with 17 bases left in between. Germline V gene lookup returns CDR1 GTSNPN and CDR2 SVGIG (reference sequence). The CDR3 has 16 amino acids. The DNA for the CDR3 is TGTGCCTGGAGTGCCCGACGTTCGGGGTCCGGAAACACCATATATTTT. It specifies CAWSARRSGSGNTIYF.

V gene TRBV19 combines with J gene TRBJ1-2; D is uncertain. Trimming cost V 6 bases and J 3 bases, with 20 bases left between them. CDR1 and CDR2 (germline): LNHDA, SQIVND (reference sequence). CDR3 length equals 16 residues. The CDR3 loop reads CASSTTRLQNHYGYTF. The CDR3 DNA is TGTGCCAGTAGCACGACGCGGTTGCAGAATCACTATGGCTACACCTTC.

The J gene is TRBJ1-4, the V gene TRBV30, with no clear D. CDR3 size: 12 residues. CDR1 is GTSNPN, CDR2 SVGIG, per germline (reference sequence). The V end was cut by 4 bases, the J end by 7 bases, with 10 bases between. The CDR3 bases are TGTGCCTGGAAATGGAGAAGTGAAAAACTGTTTTTT. It specifies CAWKWRSEKLFF.

The genes are TRBV27 and TRBJ1-1, with 8 bases lining up with TRBD1. Germline V gene lookup returns CDR1 MNHEY and CDR2 SMNVEV (reference sequence). The CDR3 loop spans 13 amino acids. V was clipped by 5 bases and J by 4 bases; unmatched bases: 3. CDR3 residues: CASSRGQGTEAFF. DNA for the CDR3: TGTGCCAGCAGTAGAGGACAGGGCACTGAAGCTTTCTTT.

In DNA form, the CDR3 reads TGTGCCAGCAGTGAGTACGGTAACACTGAAGCTTTCTTT. It encodes CASSEYGNTEAFF. The rearrangement links TRBV6-5 to TRBJ1-1; D not certain. The length of the CDR3 is 13 residues. V lost 5 bases and J 2 bases, leaving 9 bases between the germline ends. Germline CDR1 is MNHEY and CDR2 is SVGAGI.

The CDR3, as DNA: TGTGCCAGCAGGGGGGGATACGAGCAGTACTTC. This encodes CASRGGYEQYF. The chain uses TRBV28 and TRBJ2-7; D perhaps matches TRBD2 (6 bases). Between the trimmed V and J ends, which lost 6 bases and 4 bases, there was a span of 7 bases. The CDR3 is 11 residues long. CDR1 MDHEN and CDR2 SYDVKM come from the germline V gene.

The chain carries TRBV9 and TRBJ2-7; D is possibly TRBD2 (5 bases). From germline, CDR1 is SGDLS and CDR2 YYNGEE. This CDR3 spans 15 amino acids. V was cut by 0 bases and J by 3 bases, with 13 bases left in between. In DNA form, the CDR3 reads TGTGCCAGCAGCGTAGACGGCGGGTCCCTCTACGAGCAGTACTTC. It specifies CASSVDGGSLYEQYF.